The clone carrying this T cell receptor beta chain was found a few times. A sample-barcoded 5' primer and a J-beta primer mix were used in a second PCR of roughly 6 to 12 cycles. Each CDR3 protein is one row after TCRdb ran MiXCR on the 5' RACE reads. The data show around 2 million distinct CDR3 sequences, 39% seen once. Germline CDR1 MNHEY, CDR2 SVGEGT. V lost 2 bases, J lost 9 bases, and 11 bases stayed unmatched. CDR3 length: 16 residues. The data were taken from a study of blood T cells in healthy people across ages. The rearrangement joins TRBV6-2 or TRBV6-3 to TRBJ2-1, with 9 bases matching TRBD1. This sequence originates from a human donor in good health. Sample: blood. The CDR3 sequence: CASSYRYWTGEIEQFF. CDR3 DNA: TGTGCCAGCAGTTACCGATACTGGACAGGGGAGATTGAGCAGTTCTTC.